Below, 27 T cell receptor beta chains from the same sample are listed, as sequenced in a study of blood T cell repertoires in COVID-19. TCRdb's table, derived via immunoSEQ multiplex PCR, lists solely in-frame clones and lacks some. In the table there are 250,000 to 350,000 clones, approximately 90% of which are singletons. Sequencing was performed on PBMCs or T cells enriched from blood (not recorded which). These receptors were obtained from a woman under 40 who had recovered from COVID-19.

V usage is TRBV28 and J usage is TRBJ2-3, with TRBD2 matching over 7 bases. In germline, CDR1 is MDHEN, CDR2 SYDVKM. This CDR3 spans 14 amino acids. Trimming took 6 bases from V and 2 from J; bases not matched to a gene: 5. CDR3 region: CASRVGLITDTQYF. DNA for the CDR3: TGTGCCAGCAGGGTGGGACTAATCACAGATACGCAGTATTTT.

This CDR3 reads CASSYPGGTNEQFF. CDR3 DNA: TGTGCCAGCAGTTACCCTGGAGGAACCAATGAGCAGTTCTTC. The chain joins TRBV6-2 or TRBV6-3 to TRBJ2-1, with D possibly being TRBD2 (5 bases). The CDR3 is 14 amino acids. Germline CDR1 and CDR2: MNHEY and SVGEGT. V lost 2 bases, J lost 6 bases, and 11 bases lay in between.

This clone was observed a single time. The chain's CDR3 is CASSPGTGGSNQPQHF. Written as DNA, the CDR3 is TGTGCCAGCAGCCCAGGGACAGGGGGGAGCAATCAGCCCCAGCATTTT. J is TRBJ1-5 and V is TRBV11-2, with 11 bases identical to TRBD1. V lost 5 bases and J lost 1; bases outside the gene matches: 4. Germline V gives CDR1 SGHAT, CDR2 FQNNGV. The CDR3 covers 16 residues.

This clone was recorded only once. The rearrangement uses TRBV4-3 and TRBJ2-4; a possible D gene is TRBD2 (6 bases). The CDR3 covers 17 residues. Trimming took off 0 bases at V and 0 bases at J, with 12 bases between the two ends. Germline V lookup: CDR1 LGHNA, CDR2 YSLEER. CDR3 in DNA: TGCGCCAGCAGCCAAGAGATAAGGGGACTAGCCAAAAACATTCAGTACTTC. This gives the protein CASSQEIRGLAKNIQYF.

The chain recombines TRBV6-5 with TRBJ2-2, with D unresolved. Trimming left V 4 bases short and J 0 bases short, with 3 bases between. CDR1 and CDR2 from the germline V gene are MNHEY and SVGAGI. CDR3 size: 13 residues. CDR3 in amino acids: CASSSSNTGELFF. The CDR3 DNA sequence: TGTGCCAGCAGTTCCTCGAACACCGGGGAGCTGTTTTTT.

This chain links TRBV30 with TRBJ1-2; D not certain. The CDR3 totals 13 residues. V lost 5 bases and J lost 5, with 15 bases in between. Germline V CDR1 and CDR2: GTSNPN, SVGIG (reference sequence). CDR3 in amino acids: CAWVRARDYGYTF. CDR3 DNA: TGTGCCTGGGTGAGAGCGAGAGATTATGGCTACACCTTC.

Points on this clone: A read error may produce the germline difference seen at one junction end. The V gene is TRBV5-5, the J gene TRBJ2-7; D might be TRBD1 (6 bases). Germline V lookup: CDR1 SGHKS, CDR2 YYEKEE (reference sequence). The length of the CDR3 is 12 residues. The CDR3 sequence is CASSLELDSQDF. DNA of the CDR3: TGTGCCAGCAGCTTGGAGTTGGACAGCCAAGACTTC. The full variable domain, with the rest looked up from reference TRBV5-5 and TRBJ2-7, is DAGVTQSPTHLIKTRGQQVTLRCSPISGHKSVSWYQQVLGQGPQFIFQYYEKEERGRGNFPDRFSARQFPNYSSELNVNALLLGDSALYLCASSLELDSQDFGPGTRLTVT.

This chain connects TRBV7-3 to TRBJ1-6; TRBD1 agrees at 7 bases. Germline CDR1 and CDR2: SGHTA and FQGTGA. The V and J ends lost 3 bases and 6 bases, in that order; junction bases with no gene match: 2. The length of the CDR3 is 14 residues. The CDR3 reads CASSLGTANSPLHF. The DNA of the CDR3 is TGTGCCAGCAGCTTGGGGACAGCTAATTCACCCCTCCACTTT. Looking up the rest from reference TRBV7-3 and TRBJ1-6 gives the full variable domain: GAGVSQTPSNKVTEKGKYVELRCDPISGHTALYWYRQSLGQGPEFLIYFQGTGAADDSGLPNDRFFAVRPEGSVSTLKIQRTERGDSAVYLCASSLGTANSPLHFGNGTRLTVT.

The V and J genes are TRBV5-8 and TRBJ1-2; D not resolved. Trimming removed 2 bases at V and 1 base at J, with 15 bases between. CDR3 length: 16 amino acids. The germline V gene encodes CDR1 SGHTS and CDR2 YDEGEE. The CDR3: CASSFLADNLNYGYTF. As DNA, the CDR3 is TGTGCCAGCAGCTTTCTAGCCGACAATCTTAACTATGGCTACACCTTC.

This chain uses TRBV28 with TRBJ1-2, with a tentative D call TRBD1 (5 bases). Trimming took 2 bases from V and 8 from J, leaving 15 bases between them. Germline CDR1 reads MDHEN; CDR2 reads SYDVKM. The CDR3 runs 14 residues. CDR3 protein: CASSLGWQGRGYTF. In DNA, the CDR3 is TGTGCCAGCAGTTTAGGGTGGCAGGGTCGGGGCTACACCTTC.

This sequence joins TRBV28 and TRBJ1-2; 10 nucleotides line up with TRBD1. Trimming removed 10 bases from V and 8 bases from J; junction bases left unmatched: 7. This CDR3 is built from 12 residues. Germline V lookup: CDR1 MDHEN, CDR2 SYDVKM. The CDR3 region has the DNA TGTGCCATCCAGGGACAGGGGCTCGGCTACACCTTC. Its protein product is CAIQGQGLGYTF.

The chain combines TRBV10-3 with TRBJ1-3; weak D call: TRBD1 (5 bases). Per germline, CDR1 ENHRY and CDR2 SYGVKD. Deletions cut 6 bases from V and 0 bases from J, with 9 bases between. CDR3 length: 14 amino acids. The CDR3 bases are TGTGCCATCAGCCCGACAGTCTCTGGAAACACCATATATTTT. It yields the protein CAISPTVSGNTIYF.

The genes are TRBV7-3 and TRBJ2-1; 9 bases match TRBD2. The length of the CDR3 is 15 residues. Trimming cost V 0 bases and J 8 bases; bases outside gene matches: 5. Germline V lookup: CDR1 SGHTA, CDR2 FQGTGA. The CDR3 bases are TGTGCCAGCAGCTTAACGGCGGGAGGGCCTCATGAGCAGTTCTTC. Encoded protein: CASSLTAGGPHEQFF.

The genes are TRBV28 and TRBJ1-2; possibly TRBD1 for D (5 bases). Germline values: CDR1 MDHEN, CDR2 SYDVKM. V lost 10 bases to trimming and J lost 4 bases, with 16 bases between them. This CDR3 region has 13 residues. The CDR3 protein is CAISPGGSYGYTF. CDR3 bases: TGTGCCATATCCCCCGGGGGTTCCTATGGCTACACCTTC.

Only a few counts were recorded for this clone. The CDR3 sequence: CASAQVDNSPLHF. The CDR3 DNA is TGTGCCAGCGCCCAGGTTGATAATTCACCCCTCCACTTT. V and J are TRBV9 and TRBJ1-6; no definite D call. The V and J ends lost 7 bases and 5 bases respectively, with 10 bases between them. From germline, CDR1 is SGDLS and CDR2 YYNGEE. The CDR3 has 13 amino acids.

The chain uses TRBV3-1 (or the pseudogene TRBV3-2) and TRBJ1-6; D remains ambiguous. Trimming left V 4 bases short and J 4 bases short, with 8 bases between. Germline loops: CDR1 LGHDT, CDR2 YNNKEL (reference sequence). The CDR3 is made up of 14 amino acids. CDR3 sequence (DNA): TGTGCCAGCAGCCTAGACTCTTATAATTCACCCCTCCACTTT. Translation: CASSLDSYNSPLHF.

The CDR3 loop is CATKDALGEDNEQFF. The DNA for the CDR3 is TGTGCCACTAAAGACGCGCTCGGGGAGGACAATGAGCAGTTCTTC. The chain joins TRBV10-3 to TRBJ2-1; possibly TRBD2 for D (6 bases). The CDR3 covers 15 residues. V gave up 10 bases and J gave up 5 bases, with 21 bases separating them. Looked up from germline, CDR1 is ENHRY and CDR2 is SYGVKD.

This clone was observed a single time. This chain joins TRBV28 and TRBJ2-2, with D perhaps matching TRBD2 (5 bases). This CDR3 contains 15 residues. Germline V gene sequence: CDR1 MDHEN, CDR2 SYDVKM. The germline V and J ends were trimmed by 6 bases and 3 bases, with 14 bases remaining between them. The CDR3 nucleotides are TGTGCCAGCAGAAATACGGACTTTTACACCGGGGAGCTGTTTTTT. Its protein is CASRNTDFYTGELFF.

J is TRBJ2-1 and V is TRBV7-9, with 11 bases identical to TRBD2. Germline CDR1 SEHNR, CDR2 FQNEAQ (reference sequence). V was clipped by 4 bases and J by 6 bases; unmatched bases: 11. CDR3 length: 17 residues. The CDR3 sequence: CASSSTSGVRRTNEQFF. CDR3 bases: TGTGCCAGCAGCTCGACTAGCGGGGTCCGGAGGACCAATGAGCAGTTCTTC.

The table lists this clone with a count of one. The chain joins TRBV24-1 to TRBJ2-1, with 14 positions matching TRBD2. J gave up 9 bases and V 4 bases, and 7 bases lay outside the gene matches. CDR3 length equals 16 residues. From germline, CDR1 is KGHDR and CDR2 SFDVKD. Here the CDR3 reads CATSDPGTSGSGEQFF. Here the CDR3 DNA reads TGTGCCACCAGTGACCCCGGGACTAGCGGGAGTGGTGAGCAGTTCTTC.

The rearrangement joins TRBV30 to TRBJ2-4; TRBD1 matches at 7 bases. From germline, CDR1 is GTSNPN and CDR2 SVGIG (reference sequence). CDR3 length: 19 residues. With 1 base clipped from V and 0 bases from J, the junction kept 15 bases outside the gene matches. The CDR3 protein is CAWSGTEGGLLLAKNIQYF. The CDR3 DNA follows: TGTGCCTGGAGTGGAACGGAAGGGGGCTTACTTCTAGCCAAAAACATTCAGTACTTC.

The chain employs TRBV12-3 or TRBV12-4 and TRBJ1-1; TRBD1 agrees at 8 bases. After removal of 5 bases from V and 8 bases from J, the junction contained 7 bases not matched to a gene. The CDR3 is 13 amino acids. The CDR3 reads CASSPRQGYEAFF. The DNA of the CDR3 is TGTGCCAGCAGTCCTAGACAGGGGTACGAAGCTTTCTTT.

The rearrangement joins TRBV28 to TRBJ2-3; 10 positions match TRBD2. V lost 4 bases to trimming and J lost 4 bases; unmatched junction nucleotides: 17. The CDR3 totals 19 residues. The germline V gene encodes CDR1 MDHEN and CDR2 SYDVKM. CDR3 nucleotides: TGTGCCAGCAGTTCTGCTGGGCTAGCGGGAGTTTCGGGCTCAGATACGCAGTATTTT. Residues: CASSSAGLAGVSGSDTQYF.

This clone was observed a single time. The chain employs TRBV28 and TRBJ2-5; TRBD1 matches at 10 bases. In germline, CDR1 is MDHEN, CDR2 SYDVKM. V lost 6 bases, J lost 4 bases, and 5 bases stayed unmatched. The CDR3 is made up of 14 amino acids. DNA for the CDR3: TGTGCCAGCAGCCCCGACAGGGGGCTAGAGACCCAGTACTTC. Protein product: CASSPDRGLETQYF.

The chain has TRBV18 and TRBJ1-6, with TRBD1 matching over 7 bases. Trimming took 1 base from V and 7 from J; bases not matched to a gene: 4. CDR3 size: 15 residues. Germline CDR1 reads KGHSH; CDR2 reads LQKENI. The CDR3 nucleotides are TGTGCCAGCTCACCACGAACAGGGGAGAATTCACCCCTCCACTTT. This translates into CASSPRTGENSPLHF. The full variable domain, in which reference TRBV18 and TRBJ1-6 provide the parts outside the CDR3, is NAGVMQNPRHLVRRRGQEARLRCSPMKGHSHVYWYRQLPEEGLKFMVYLQKENIIDESGMPKERFSAEFPKEGPSILRIQQVVRGDSAAYFCASSPRTGENSPLHFGNGTRLTVT.

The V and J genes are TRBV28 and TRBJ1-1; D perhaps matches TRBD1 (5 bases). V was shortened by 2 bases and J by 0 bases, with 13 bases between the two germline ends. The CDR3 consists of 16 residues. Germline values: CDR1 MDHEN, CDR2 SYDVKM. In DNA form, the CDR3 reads TGTGCCAGCAGTTTACCGCAGGGCACTATGAACACTGAAGCTTTCTTT. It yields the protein CASSLPQGTMNTEAFF.

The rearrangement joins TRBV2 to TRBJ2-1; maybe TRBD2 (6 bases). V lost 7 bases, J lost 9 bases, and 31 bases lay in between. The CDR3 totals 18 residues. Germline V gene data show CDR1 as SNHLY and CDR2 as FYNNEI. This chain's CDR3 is CASTRNGGAGLNLGEQFF. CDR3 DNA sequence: TGTGCCAGCACCAGAAACGGTGGTGCGGGACTCAACCTCGGTGAGCAGTTCTTC.